The 28 T cell receptor beta chains below were found in one sample sequenced in a study of blood T cells in healthy people across ages. Primed by a sample-barcoded 5' primer and a J-beta primer mix, a second PCR proceeded for roughly 6 to 12 cycles. One entry per CDR3 protein results from TCRdb running MiXCR on the 5' RACE reads. The table shows about 680,000 distinct CDR3 sequences, with 45% to 50% occurring only once. Material: blood. The receptors come from a woman aged 60-75 years in good health.

This clonotype was recorded a few times. The J gene is TRBJ1-2, the V gene TRBV7-2; the D is unclear. Looked up from germline, CDR1 is SGHTA and CDR2 is FQGNSA. V dropped 5 bases and J dropped 8 bases, with 9 bases sitting between them. This CDR3 is built from 11 residues. The CDR3 protein is CASSLLLGYTF. The DNA of the CDR3 is TGTGCCAGCAGCCTGCTATTGGGCTACACCTTC.

The V call is TRBV7-9, the J call TRBJ2-1, with a possible D match to TRBD2 (6 bases). Per germline, CDR1 SEHNR and CDR2 FQNEAQ (reference sequence). The CDR3 loop spans 14 amino acids. The V end lost 2 bases, the J end lost 5 bases, and 10 bases lay between the germline ends. This CDR3 is CASSLTGVDNEQFF. For the CDR3, the DNA is TGTGCCAGCAGCTTAACGGGAGTGGACAATGAGCAGTTCTTC.

V is TRBV19 and J is TRBJ2-2; 8 bases fit TRBD1. CDR3 length: 14 residues. CDR1 is LNHDA and CDR2 is SQIVND in the germline V gene (reference sequence). V was clipped by 2 bases and J by 5 bases; unmatched bases: 1. CDR3 amino acids: CASSIRTGTGELFF. In DNA, the CDR3 is TGTGCCAGTAGTATAAGGACAGGGACCGGGGAGCTGTTTTTT. Supplemented by reference TRBV19 and TRBJ2-2, the full variable domain reads DGGITQSPKYLFRKEGQNVTLSCEQNLNHDAMYWYRQDPGQGLRLIYYSQIVNDFQKGDIAEGYSVSREKKESFPLTVTSAQKNPTAFYLCASSIRTGTGELFFGEGSRLTVL.

The CDR3 region is CSVAGQGQYEQYF. The CDR3 bases are TGCAGCGTTGCCGGACAGGGACAATACGAGCAGTACTTC. The chain uses TRBV29-1 and TRBJ2-7; 8 bases are shared with TRBD1. The CDR3 loop spans 13 amino acids. Germline loops: CDR1 SQVTM, CDR2 ANQGSEA. V lost 4 bases and J lost 4; bases outside the gene matches: 6.

The rearrangement uses TRBV7-3 and TRBJ2-7; no clear D. This CDR3 comprises 15 residues. The ends were cut back, 3 bases at V and 5 bases at J, with 17 bases in the middle. Germline values: CDR1 SGHTA, CDR2 FQGTGA. CDR3 in amino acids: CASSLGQSSNNEQYF. The DNA of the CDR3 is TGTGCCAGCAGCTTGGGCCAGTCCTCTAACAACGAGCAGTACTTC.

To note about this clonotype: An end of the junction does not agree with germline; a read error may underlie this. This chain links TRBV7-2 with TRBJ2-1, with TRBD1 identical over 10 bases. The CDR3 spans 15 residues. CDR1 is SGHTA and CDR2 is FQGNSA in the germline V gene. This CDR3 reads CAGSSDRGRYNEQFF. The CDR3, as DNA: TGTGCCGGCAGCTCCGACAGGGGGCGATACAATGAGCAGTTCTTC.

V gene TRBV5-1 combines with J gene TRBJ1-1, with TRBD1 matching over 9 bases. This CDR3 has 16 amino acids. J was trimmed by 10 bases and V by 1 base; bases with no gene match: 14. Germline CDR1 reads SGHRS; CDR2 reads YFSETQ. CDR3 loop: CASSLSPGTGSGRAFF. In DNA, the CDR3 is TGCGCCAGCAGCTTGAGTCCCGGGACAGGGTCGGGAAGAGCTTTCTTT.

The rearrangement links TRBV7-3 to TRBJ2-5; 10 bases map to TRBD2. The CDR3 has 13 residues. V trimming: 4 bases; J trimming: 11 bases; junction bases outside the gene matches: 7. Germline loops: CDR1 SGHTA, CDR2 FQGTGA. The CDR3, as DNA: TGTGCCAGCAGCTCTAGCGGGGGCAATGAGCAGTACTTC. Encoded protein: CASSSSGGNEQYF.

With regard to this clonotype: Since a much larger clone is just one base distant, this may be a read error. The chain is built from TRBV25-1 and TRBJ1-6, with a possible D match to TRBD1 (5 bases). The CDR3 has 14 residues. From germline, CDR1 is MGHDK and CDR2 SYGVNS. CDR3 in DNA: TGTGCCCGCAGTTCCTGGGACGGAAATTCACCCCTCCACTTT. Amino acids: CARSSWDGNSPLHF.

V is TRBV20-1 and J is TRBJ2-7; 8 bases are shared with TRBD2. This CDR3 is built from 15 residues. CDR1 and CDR2 from the germline V gene are DFQATT and SNEGSKA (reference sequence). V shed 3 bases and J 7 bases; nucleotides not matched to a gene: 14. The chain's CDR3 is CSASPLAEHYNEQYF. DNA for the CDR3: TGCAGTGCTAGCCCACTAGCGGAACATTACAATGAGCAGTACTTC.

Here the CDR3 DNA reads TGTGCCATCAGTGGATCGGAACGAAGGGCTAGCGGGAGGGCCGGGTACGGGCAGTACTTC. Translation gives CAISGSERRASGRAGYGQYF. The chain links TRBV10-3 to TRBJ2-5; 12 bases are shared with TRBD2. The V gene end was trimmed by 4 bases and the J gene end by 11 bases; junction bases not matched to a gene: 26. This CDR3 is 20 amino acids long. The germline V gene encodes CDR1 ENHRY and CDR2 SYGVKD.

A word on this clonotype: Relative to the germline gene, one junction end is altered; a read error may explain this. The chain links TRBV10-3 to TRBJ2-7, with D unresolved. The CDR3 consists of 11 residues. Germline-derived CDR1 and CDR2 are ENHRY and SYGVKD. CDR3 in DNA: TGTGCCAGCAGTGAGATTGATACGCAGTACTTC. Amino acids: CASSEIDTQYF.

The chain combines TRBV15 with TRBJ2-1; D may be TRBD1 (6 bases). CDR3 size: 13 residues. Germline-derived CDR1 and CDR2 are LNHNV and YYDKDF (reference sequence). Between the trimmed V and J ends, which lost 0 bases and 9 bases, there was a span of 9 bases. Written as DNA, the CDR3 is TGTGCCACCAGCAGAGAATCAGGGGTTGAGCAGTTCTTC. Translated: CATSRESGVEQFF.

V usage is TRBV5-1 and J usage is TRBJ2-1, with unresolved D. CDR3 length: 16 residues. From germline, CDR1 is SGHRS and CDR2 YFSETQ. Deletions cut 0 bases from V and 2 bases from J, with 12 bases between. CDR3 sequence (DNA): TGCGCCAGCAGCTTGGCCGACCCGAATGCCTACAATGAGCAGTTCTTC. Its protein product is CASSLADPNAYNEQFF.

The chain employs TRBV20-1 and TRBJ1-4; TRBD1 might be the D (6 bases). The CDR3 is 18 residues long. Between the trimmed V and J ends, which lost 5 bases and 0 bases, there was a span of 22 bases. Per the germline V gene, CDR1 is DFQATT and CDR2 is SNEGSKA (reference sequence). The DNA of the CDR3 is TGCAGTGCTCGGGCGGGGGGCAGGCAACTCACAACTAATGAAAAACTGTTTTTT. This sequence encodes CSARAGGRQLTTNEKLFF.

The rearrangement uses TRBV5-6 and TRBJ2-7; 11 bases fit TRBD2. CDR1 is SGHDT and CDR2 is YYEEEE in the germline V gene. J lost 5 bases, V lost 7 bases, and 5 bases had no gene match. CDR3 length equals 13 residues. The CDR3 sequence: CASGGLAGNEQYF. In DNA, the CDR3 is TGTGCCAGCGGCGGACTAGCGGGCAACGAGCAGTACTTC.

The chain links TRBV28 to TRBJ2-1; 8 bases agree with TRBD2. CDR1 MDHEN and CDR2 SYDVKM come from the germline V gene. V was clipped by 7 bases and J by 1 base; unmatched bases: 6. The CDR3 has 15 residues. This chain's CDR3 is CASISAGESYNEQFF. The CDR3 nucleotides are TGTGCCAGCATATCAGCGGGAGAGTCCTACAATGAGCAGTTCTTC.

This clonotype was seen only a few times. The V gene is TRBV6-5, the J gene TRBJ2-3; maybe TRBD1 (5 bases). CDR1 MNHEY and CDR2 SVGAGI come from the germline V gene. V dropped 0 bases and J dropped 6 bases, with 19 bases sitting between them. CDR3 length: 17 amino acids. The CDR3 loop reads CASSYSDTHYRADTQYF. In DNA form, the CDR3 reads TGTGCCAGCAGTTACTCGGACACGCACTATCGAGCGGATACGCAGTATTTT.

The chain recombines TRBV9 with TRBJ2-7; 10 positions match TRBD1. Looked up from germline, CDR1 is SGDLS and CDR2 is YYNGEE. The CDR3 runs 17 residues. V gave up 3 bases and J gave up 5 bases; unmatched junction bases: 14. CDR3 DNA: TGTGCCAGCAGCGCTGGTGTTACCGGGACAGGGGCCCACGAGCAGTACTTC. Amino acids: CASSAGVTGTGAHEQYF.

The chain is built from TRBV20-1 and TRBJ2-1, with D perhaps matching TRBD1 (6 bases). The germline V gene has CDR1 DFQATT and CDR2 SNEGSKA (reference sequence). The CDR3 consists of 16 residues. The V end lost 1 base, the J end lost 6 bases, and 19 bases lay between the germline ends. CDR3 protein: CSARGNTNRESNEQFF. CDR3 DNA: TGCAGTGCTAGAGGCAACACAAACAGGGAAAGCAATGAGCAGTTCTTC.

The chain couples TRBV20-1 to TRBJ1-1; 7 nucleotides align to TRBD1. V lost 5 bases to trimming and J lost 0 bases; unmatched junction nucleotides: 12. The CDR3 has 16 residues. CDR1 DFQATT and CDR2 SNEGSKA come from the germline V gene (reference sequence). Written as DNA, the CDR3 is TGCAGTGCTGAAAGCTTACAGGGGAAAATGAACACTGAAGCTTTCTTT. Protein sequence: CSAESLQGKMNTEAFF.

This clonotype was observed a handful of times. This chain joins TRBV10-3 and TRBJ2-7, with TRBD1 matching 8 bases. The germline V gene encodes CDR1 ENHRY and CDR2 SYGVKD. The CDR3 runs to 12 residues. V lost 6 bases to trimming and J lost 2 bases; unmatched junction nucleotides: 0. This CDR3 reads CAIRDRAYEQYF. The CDR3 nucleotides read TGTGCCATCAGGGACAGGGCCTACGAGCAGTACTTC.

This clonotype has just a few counts. The gene calls are TRBV29-1 and TRBJ1-2, with a weak D call TRBD1 (6 bases). Germline assignment: CDR1 SQVTM and CDR2 ANQGSEA. This CDR3 has 14 amino acids. Trimming removed 0 bases from V and 6 bases from J, with 14 bases in between. CDR3 protein: CSVEETGIQDGYTF. As DNA, the CDR3 is TGCAGCGTTGAAGAAACAGGGATTCAGGATGGCTACACCTTC.

This clonotype was seen a few times. The chain carries TRBV29-1 and TRBJ2-5, with a weak D call TRBD2 (5 bases). This CDR3 comprises 11 residues. Germline-derived CDR1 and CDR2 are SQVTM and ANQGSEA. The V end lost 4 bases, the J end lost 5 bases, and 8 bases lay between the germline ends. The CDR3 nucleotides read TGCAGCGTTGCGGGGATGGAGACCCAGTACTTC. It is translated as CSVAGMETQYF.

The chain has TRBV20-1 and TRBJ2-3; TRBD2 agrees at 10 bases. The CDR3 consists of 16 residues. CDR1 is DFQATT, CDR2 SNEGSKA, per germline (reference sequence). Trimming took 2 bases from V and 3 from J; bases not matched to a gene: 8. The CDR3 spells CSARRPSGSVTDTQYF. The CDR3 DNA reads as TGCAGTGCTAGAAGGCCTAGCGGGAGTGTTACAGATACGCAGTATTTT.

Here the CDR3 DNA reads TGTGCCAGCAGTTCGCCTCCCCGGGGGGATGAGCAGTACTTC. Residues: CASSSPPRGDEQYF. The J gene is TRBJ2-7, the V gene TRBV28; 7 nucleotides line up with TRBD2. V was pared by 4 bases and J by 7 bases, with 10 bases of the junction left unmatched. The CDR3 covers 14 residues. Germline CDR1 and CDR2: MDHEN and SYDVKM.

For this clonotype: Mismatch with germline at one junction end may stem from a read error. The rearrangement uses TRBV5-4 and TRBJ2-5; 8 bases agree with TRBD2. Germline CDR1 SGHNT, CDR2 YYREEE (reference sequence). The CDR3 runs to 17 residues. In nucleotides, the CDR3 is TGTGCCAGCAGCTTGGGCGGATGGAGCGGGAGCGGAGAGACCAAGTACTTC. Protein sequence: CASSLGGWSGSGETKYF.

This clonotype turned up a few times. The chain couples TRBV7-2 to TRBJ2-7, with 12 nucleotides matching TRBD2. CDR1 SGHTA and CDR2 FQGNSA come from the germline V gene. V gave up 2 bases and J gave up 4 bases; unmatched junction bases: 18. The CDR3 runs 20 residues. The CDR3 region has the DNA TGTGCCAGCAGCTTAATTTCGTCGCTAGCGGGAGGGAGGTTGGCGTACGAGCAGTACTTC. Translating gives CASSLISSLAGGRLAYEQYF.